This T cell receptor (beta chain) appears in the sequencing data of a study of cytomegalovirus exposure and HLA in healthy donors. Overall study results and limits: Per a prior analysis, the majority of TCR beta V segments were productive roughly 87% or roughly 30% of the time. What a later analysis showed was that several of the most significant clusters appeared linked to common viral pathogens.

As regards this clone: The target antigen is unknown.

In the PCR, 60 Vbeta and 13 Jbeta primers were used. Profiling relied on immunoSEQ multiplex PCR, and the TCRdb table lists in-frame clones only, not all of them. The repertoire holds around 130,000 clones, with over 60% as singletons. Donors sampled were nominally healthy, though unrecorded immune exposures were likely. The sequence was obtained from a human donor in good health. Input material: PBMCs.

Written as DNA, the CDR3 is TGTGCCAGCAACCGGGGGGGGAGCGATGGCTACACCTTC. Protein sequence: CASNRGGSDGYTF. This chain uses TRBV11-2 with TRBJ1-2; D is possibly TRBD1 (5 bases). V lost 7 bases to trimming and J lost 6 bases, with 15 bases between them. The CDR3 consists of 13 residues. The germline V gene encodes CDR1 SGHAT and CDR2 FQNNGV.